The T cell receptor (beta chain) described here comes from a study of vaccination effects on CD4 cells after COVID-19. Study results and limitations: Missing from the study were early post-infection timepoints, and its convalescent patients were few.

Cells that had been cultured for about 10 days were the source of isolated CD4+ T cells. Vaccinated participants had no history of SARS-CoV-2 infection and tested negative for nucleocapsid antibodies. Libraries were prepared by immunoSEQ multiplex PCR; TCRdb keeps only in-frame clonotypes and omits some of them. The table lists tens of thousands of clones, over 65% of them singletons. Germline-derived CDR1 and CDR2 are SGHRS and YFSETQ. This CDR3 region has 10 residues. To note about this clone: Its antigen is undetermined.

The starting material was CD4+ T cells from PBMCs cultured without peptide, obtained before COVID-19 vaccination. The rearrangement joins TRBV5-1 to TRBJ2-7; possible D gene TRBD2, 6 bases. The receptor was derived from a human donor who received a COVID-19 vaccine. The CDR3 DNA is TGCGCCAGCAGCTTTCCGGAGGGAAACGTC. Its translation is CASSFPEGNV.